This T cell receptor beta chain was observed in a study of shared clonotypes between healthy human individuals. Only in-frame clones appear in the TCRdb table, and some are missing; sequencing was by immunoSEQ multiplex PCR. Counted here are some 2,400,000 clones, roughly 95% occurring once; the ten biggest clones make up 0.1% to 0.15%. The V and J ends lost 3 bases and 0 bases respectively, with 17 bases between them. The CDR3 runs 17 residues. CDR1 is KGHSH, CDR2 LQKENI, per germline. The sequencing sample was made of naive CD4+ T cells sorted from blood. The subset is: CD45RA+ positively selected. This receptor was taken from a man in his late teens or twenties in good health. This chain links TRBV18 with TRBJ1-1, with a tentative D call TRBD1 (5 bases). The CDR3 loop is CASSPIPGLNMNTEAFF. The CDR3 nucleotides are TGTGCCAGCTCACCTATTCCGGGACTGAATATGAACACTGAAGCTTTCTTT.